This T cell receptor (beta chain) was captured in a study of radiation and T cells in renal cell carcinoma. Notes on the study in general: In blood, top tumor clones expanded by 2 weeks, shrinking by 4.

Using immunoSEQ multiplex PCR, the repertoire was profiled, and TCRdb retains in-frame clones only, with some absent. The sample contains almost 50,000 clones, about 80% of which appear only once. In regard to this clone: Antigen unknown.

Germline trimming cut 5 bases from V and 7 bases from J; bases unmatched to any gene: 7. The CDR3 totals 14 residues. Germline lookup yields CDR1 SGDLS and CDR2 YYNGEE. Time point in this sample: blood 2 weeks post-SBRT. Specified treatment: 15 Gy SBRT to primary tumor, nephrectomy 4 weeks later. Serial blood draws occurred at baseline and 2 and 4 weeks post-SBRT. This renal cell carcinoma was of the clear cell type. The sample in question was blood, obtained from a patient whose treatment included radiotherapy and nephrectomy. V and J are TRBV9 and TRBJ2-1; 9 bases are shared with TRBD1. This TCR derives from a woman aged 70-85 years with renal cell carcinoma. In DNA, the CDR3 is TGTGCCAGCAGTTGGACAGGGGTTAGTAATGAGCAGTTCTTC. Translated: CASSWTGVSNEQFF. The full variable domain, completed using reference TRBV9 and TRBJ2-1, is DSGVTQTPKHLITATGQRVTLRCSPRSGDLSVYWYQQSLDQGLQFLIQYYNGEERAKGNILERFSAQQFPDLHSELNLSSLELGDSALYFCASSWTGVSNEQFFGPGTRLTVL.